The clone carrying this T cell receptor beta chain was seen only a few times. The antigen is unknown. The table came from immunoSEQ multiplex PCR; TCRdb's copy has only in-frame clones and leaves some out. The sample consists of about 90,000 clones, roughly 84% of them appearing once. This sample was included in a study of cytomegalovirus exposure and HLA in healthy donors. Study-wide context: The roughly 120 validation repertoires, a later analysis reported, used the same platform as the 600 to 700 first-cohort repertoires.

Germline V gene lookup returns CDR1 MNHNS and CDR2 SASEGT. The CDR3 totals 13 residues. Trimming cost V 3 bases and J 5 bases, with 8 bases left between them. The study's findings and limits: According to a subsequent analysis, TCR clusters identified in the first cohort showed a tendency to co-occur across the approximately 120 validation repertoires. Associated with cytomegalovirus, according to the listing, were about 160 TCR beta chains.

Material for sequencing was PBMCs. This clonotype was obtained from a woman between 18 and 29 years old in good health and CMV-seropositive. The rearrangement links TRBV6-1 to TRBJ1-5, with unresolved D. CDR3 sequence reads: CASSDNFDQPQHF. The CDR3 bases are TGTGCCAGCAGTGACAACTTCGATCAGCCCCAGCATTTT.